The clone carrying this TCR beta chain has ten or more counts. This record comes from a study of early T cells in non-severe SARS-CoV-2 infection. The junction had 1 base not matched to a gene; V was cut back by 5 bases and J by 1 base. The CDR3 runs to 14 residues. TCRdb re-called the 5' RACE reads with MiXCR, one entry per CDR3 protein. The sample shows around 92,000 distinct CDR3 sequences, approximately 10% of them seen only once. The rearrangement links TRBV12-3 or TRBV12-4 to TRBJ2-1, with 8 bases aligning to TRBD1. This TCR derives from an adult who was a healthcare worker with PCR-confirmed SARS-CoV-2 infection or an uninfected control (not recorded which). The sample comprised whole blood. The CDR3 sequence is CASSRDRSYNEQFF. The CDR3 DNA follows: TGTGCCAGCAGTCGGGACAGGTCCTACAATGAGCAGTTCTTC.